This T cell receptor (beta chain) derives from a study of blood T cell repertoires in COVID-19 (dated by TCRdb to the early 2020s). Regarding the study in general: Collaborator samples came from the United States, Italy and Spain and covered acute and convalescent phases of COVID-19. The material from the prospective study consisted of cDNA or gDNA derived from T cells, B-cell-depleted T cells, or PBMCs. The dataset comprised deeply sampled blood TCRbeta repertoires from subjects exposed to, actively infected with, or recovered from COVID-19. The repertoires were released in a freely available public database meant as a resource for research on the immune response to SARS-CoV-2. Samples were obtained from the ongoing ImmuneRACE study (first 160 participants) and from over a thousand subjects provided by 6 global collaborators. Nearly every sample came with metadata listing a de-identified subject ID, COVID-19 status, age in years and sex. Where available, HLA class I and class II types were taken from metadata supplied by the sample provider and were not determined by assay-based typing.

TCRbeta CDR3 regions were amplified from genomic DNA by means of the immunoSEQ Assay, a bias-controlled multiplex PCR. For the original study's pipeline: The number of nucleated cells in each sample was estimated by amplification of reference gene primers within the assay. Sequence reads were collapsed and filtered to measure the absolute abundance of every unique TCRbeta CDR3 rearrangement. For each sample, productive Simpson clonality was calculated as the square root of Simpson's diversity index across productive rearrangements. The immuneACCESS repertoire file appears here via TCRdb, limited to in-frame rearrangements. These files lack a portion of the clones; in checked studies, under half of the deficit traces to unresolved V genes, and the cause of the others is not known. D and trimming were read from the DNA, whereas the V and J calls and clone size are those reported in that table. In this sample the table shows around 370,000 clones, nearly 90% of which occur a single time. The ten most abundant clones make up 6.5% to 7% of the sample.

Whole blood was collected in K2EDTA tubes by collaborating institutions according to the institutions' own protocols. For TCRbeta analysis, collaborator samples were shipped as frozen whole blood, as isolated PBMCs, or as DNA extracted from either sample type. Study-wide findings and limitations: How much clinical and demographic metadata was included differed by source and by participant, and the metadata was provided uncurated.

V is clipped by 5 bases and J by 5 bases, and the sequence between their germline boundaries is 15 bases long. CDR1 is given as MDHEN and CDR2 as SYDVKM, both from the germline V gene. There are 14 amino acids in the CDR3, from cysteine to phenylalanine inclusive. CDR3 DNA only is kept here, 42 bases in frame from base 1. This clone was seen a few times. The antigen this receptor binds is unknown. Nothing much larger sits one base from this clone, and base qualities are not available. Sequenced: peripheral blood. The sequence was collected from a man aged 18 to 29 with active or convalescent COVID-19. The chain is made from TRBV28 and TRBJ1-1; the D gene is perhaps TRBD1, from 6 matching bases. The DNA reads TGTGCCAGCAGTCAATCTACAGGGAGAACTGAAGCTTTCTTT. This translates into CASSQSTGRTEAFF. With the portions outside the CDR3 filled from the reference TRBV28 and TRBJ1-1 genes, the complete variable region becomes DVKVTQSSRYLVKRTGEKVFLECVQDMDHENMFWYRQDPGLGLRLIYFSYDVKMKEKGDIPEGYSVSREKKERFSLILESASTNQTSMYLCASSQSTGRTEAFFGQGTRLTVV.